This T cell receptor (beta chain) was captured by sequencing in a study of cytomegalovirus exposure and HLA in healthy donors. Findings and limits, study-wide: It was taken for granted in presence/absence analyses that sequencing depth across donors was roughly uniform.

Primers for the PCR totalled 60 Vbeta and 13 Jbeta. The authors' processing: A follow-up analysis tallied 73 million or so unique TCR beta chains, roughly 11 million shared. Clones were read by immunoSEQ multiplex PCR, and TCRdb kept only the in-frame ones, dropping some. V, J and clone size reflect that table, while D and trimming were determined from the DNA. The sample contains about 150,000 clones, around 80% of which appear only once. From germline, CDR1 is MDHEN and CDR2 SYDVKM. V lost 8 bases and J lost 1, with 8 bases in between. The CDR3 sequence is 13 residues long. Worth noting for this clone: Its specificity is unknown.

Sequenced input: PBMCs. The chain joins TRBV28 to TRBJ2-2; no reliable D call. The sequence was collected from a woman aged 45-59 years in good health and CMV-seropositive. CDR3 DNA: TGTGCCAGCCCTGACTTGAACACCGGGGAGCTGTTTTTT. Amino acid sequence: CASPDLNTGELFF.